These 24 T cell receptor beta chains were sequenced from one sample in a study. TCRdb called the reads again in MiXCR, with one record for every CDR3 protein. The table has some 1,700 distinct CDR3 sequences, roughly 8% seen once. The specimen was CD4+ T cells from peripheral blood. The receptors stem from a human donor with rheumatoid arthritis.

With regard to this clonotype: With only one base between it and a far larger clone, this is likely a read error. This rearrangement joins TRBV28 to TRBJ2-1, with TRBD2 as a possible D gene (6 bases). With 2 bases removed from V and 10 bases from J, the gap between germline ends came to 18 bases. The CDR3 has 15 amino acids. CDR1 and CDR2 (germline): MDHEN, SYDVKM. CDR3 coding DNA: TGTGCCAGCAGTTTAGACACCGCGGGATCCTACGAGCAGTTCTTC. This gives the protein CASSLDTAGSYEQFF.

By share, this clonotype counts as medium-sized (0.01 to 0.1%). The chain employs TRBV4-2 and TRBJ1-3; 9 nucleotides match TRBD1. Germline trimming cut 0 bases from V and 7 bases from J; bases unmatched to any gene: 4. Germline loops: CDR1 LGHNA, CDR2 YNFKEQ. The CDR3 runs 15 residues. CDR3 amino acids: CASSQDGTGYNTIYF. CDR3 DNA sequence: TGTGCCAGCAGCCAAGATGGGACAGGGTACAACACCATATATTTT.

This clonotype is judged large. This rearrangement joins TRBV5-1 to TRBJ1-1; TRBD1 matches at 10 bases. Germline CDR1 SGHRS, CDR2 YFSETQ. The CDR3 is made up of 14 amino acids. Trimming took 4 bases from V and 5 from J; bases not matched to a gene: 5. CDR3 DNA: TGCGCCAGCAGCGGGGACAGGGGAGGAACTGAAGCTTTCTTT. Translation gives CASSGDRGGTEAFF.

This clonotype counts as medium-sized. This chain connects TRBV29-1 to TRBJ2-1; possible D gene TRBD2, 7 bases. CDR1 SQVTM and CDR2 ANQGSEA come from the germline V gene. The CDR3 is 15 amino acids. The ends were cut back, 6 bases at V and 0 bases at J, with 15 bases in the middle. CDR3 residues: CSVGGRTSSYNEQFF. CDR3 coding DNA: TGCAGCGTGGGGGGGCGGACTAGCTCCTACAATGAGCAGTTCTTC.

This clonotype ranks as medium-sized (0.01 to 0.1%). The chain combines TRBV3-1 with TRBJ2-4; 10 positions match TRBD2. The V and J ends lost 1 base and 7 bases, in that order; junction bases with no gene match: 4. The CDR3 extends over 15 amino acids. CDR1 and CDR2 (germline): LGHDT, YNNKEL (reference sequence). The CDR3 here is CASSQVLAGVNIQYF. The CDR3 DNA sequence: TGTGCCAGCAGCCAAGTTCTAGCGGGAGTGAACATTCAGTACTTC.

By share, this clonotype counts as medium-sized. The chain carries TRBV19 and TRBJ2-1; 8 positions match TRBD2. The trim removed 7 bases at V and 0 bases at J, leaving 20 bases unmatched. CDR1 and CDR2 (germline): LNHDA, SQIVND (reference sequence). CDR3 length: 20 amino acids. CDR3 DNA: TGTGCCAGTAACCCACTAGCGGTGGTAAAGGGGCAAGGCTCCTACAATGAGCAGTTCTTC. Amino acids: CASNPLAVVKGQGSYNEQFF.

The rearrangement links TRBV29-1 to TRBJ2-5; 7 nucleotides line up with TRBD1. Germline trimming cut 3 bases from V and 5 bases from J; bases unmatched to any gene: 9. The CDR3 is 14 residues long. Germline V gives CDR1 SQVTM, CDR2 ANQGSEA. The CDR3 sequence is CSVEAKGADETQYF. The CDR3 region has the DNA TGCAGCGTTGAGGCCAAGGGGGCGGATGAGACCCAGTACTTC. The full variable domain, completed using reference TRBV29-1 and TRBJ2-5, is SAVISQKPSRDICQRGTSLTIQCQVDSQVTMMFWYRQQPGQSLTLIATANQGSEATYESGFVIDKFPISRPNLTFSTLTVSNMSPEDSSIYLCSVEAKGADETQYFGPGTRLLVL.

This chain uses TRBV9 with TRBJ2-2; the D gene is possibly TRBD1 (6 bases). Trimming left V 2 bases short and J 0 bases short, with 11 bases between. The germline V gene has CDR1 SGDLS and CDR2 YYNGEE. This CDR3 region has 16 residues. Here the CDR3 DNA reads TGTGCCAGCAGCGTCACCGGGACAACGAACACCGGGGAGCTGTTTTTT. It is translated as CASSVTGTTNTGELFF.

Within the sample, this clonotype is medium-sized. The chain uses TRBV20-1 and TRBJ2-7; D is uncertain. The CDR3 runs 13 residues. V lost 0 bases and J lost 6, with 12 bases in between. Germline CDR1 and CDR2: DFQATT and SNEGSKA (reference sequence). Here the CDR3 reads CSARDTESPEQYF. DNA of the CDR3: TGCAGTGCTAGAGATACGGAGTCCCCCGAGCAGTACTTC.

Within the sample, this clonotype is medium-sized (0.01 to 0.1%). The chain joins TRBV9 to TRBJ1-6; 10 bases fit TRBD1. V gave up 0 bases and J gave up 7 bases; unmatched junction bases: 1. Per the germline V gene, CDR1 is SGDLS and CDR2 is YYNGEE. The CDR3 totals 15 residues. In DNA form, the CDR3 reads TGTGCCAGCAGCGTAGGGACAGGGGGGAATTCACCCCTCCACTTT. This encodes CASSVGTGGNSPLHF.

This clonotype is deemed medium-sized. This chain connects TRBV19 to TRBJ1-1, with D perhaps TRBD1 (5 bases). Trimming took off 3 bases at V and 4 bases at J, with 12 bases between the two ends. The CDR3 is made up of 14 amino acids. Looked up from germline, CDR1 is LNHDA and CDR2 is SQIVND (reference sequence). CDR3 sequence: CASSILGEGTEAFF. Here the CDR3 DNA reads TGTGCCAGTAGTATTCTGGGGGAAGGCACTGAAGCTTTCTTT.

This clonotype is labeled large (0.1 to 1%). The chain links TRBV7-9 to TRBJ2-5; unclear D gene. The V end was cut by 1 base, the J end by 5 bases, with 14 bases between. The germline CDR1 and CDR2 sequences are SEHNR and FQNEAQ (reference sequence). The CDR3 totals 15 residues. The CDR3 reads CASSLETKPRETQYF. The DNA for the CDR3 is TGTGCCAGCAGCTTAGAGACAAAACCCAGGGAGACCCAGTACTTC.

This clonotype is medium-sized in the sample. The chain couples TRBV5-5 to TRBJ1-6; 7 bases are shared with TRBD1. The V gene's germline CDR1 is SGHKS and CDR2 YYEKEE (reference sequence). The CDR3 has 13 amino acids. With 3 bases clipped from V and 6 bases from J, the junction kept 0 bases outside the gene matches. CDR3 sequence: CASSWDSNSPLHF. CDR3 bases: TGTGCCAGCAGCTGGGACAGTAATTCACCCCTCCACTTT. The complete variable domain, with remaining parts taken from reference TRBV5-5 and TRBJ1-6, reads DAGVTQSPTHLIKTRGQQVTLRCSPISGHKSVSWYQQVLGQGPQFIFQYYEKEERGRGNFPDRFSARQFPNYSSELNVNALLLGDSALYLCASSWDSNSPLHFGNGTRLTVT.

By proportion, this clonotype is large. The chain links TRBV7-2 to TRBJ2-3; unclear D gene. Germline V lookup: CDR1 SGHTA, CDR2 FQGNSA. There are 12 residues in the CDR3. Trimming removed 5 bases at V and 6 bases at J, with 9 bases between. CDR3 residues: CASSPSADTQYF. In DNA, the CDR3 is TGTGCCAGCAGCCCATCTGCGGATACGCAGTATTTT.

This clonotype is labeled as medium-sized. The chain links TRBV4-1 to TRBJ1-2; maybe TRBD1 (6 bases). This CDR3 spans 16 amino acids. In germline, CDR1 is MGHRA, CDR2 YSYEKL. Trimming shortened V by 3 bases and J by 0 bases, and 14 bases separated the two germline ends. In DNA form, the CDR3 reads TGCGCCAGCAGCCAGCTCGTGGGACAAACTAACTATGGCTACACCTTC. Translation gives CASSQLVGQTNYGYTF.

By share of the sample, this clonotype is medium-sized. The V gene is TRBV4-3, the J gene TRBJ2-1; unclear D gene. The CDR3 extends over 13 amino acids. Trimming left V 0 bases short and J 6 bases short, with 6 bases between. Germline V gene lookup returns CDR1 LGHNA and CDR2 YSLEER. The CDR3 here is CASSQDQTNEQFF. CDR3 DNA: TGCGCCAGCAGCCAAGACCAAACCAATGAGCAGTTCTTC.

By share of the sample, this clonotype is medium-sized. The V call is TRBV20-1, the J call TRBJ2-5; 11 positions agree with TRBD2. This CDR3 has 16 residues. After removal of 2 bases from V and 5 bases from J, the junction contained 10 bases not matched to a gene. Germline V CDR1 and CDR2: DFQATT, SNEGSKA (reference sequence). This CDR3 reads CSARKVLAGVEETQYF. The CDR3 DNA reads as TGCAGTGCTAGAAAGGTACTAGCGGGAGTGGAGGAGACCCAGTACTTC.

This clonotype is labeled medium-sized. This chain uses TRBV15 with TRBJ2-1, with D perhaps TRBD2 (5 bases). This CDR3 is 14 amino acids long. Germline V gene sequence: CDR1 LNHNV, CDR2 YYDKDF (reference sequence). V was pared by 3 bases and J by 7 bases, with 13 bases between. CDR3 loop: CATSREASVNEQFF. The CDR3 region has the DNA TGTGCCACCAGCAGGGAGGCTTCAGTGAATGAGCAGTTCTTC.

Judged by abundance, this clonotype is medium-sized (0.01 to 0.1%). J is TRBJ2-5 and V is TRBV6-5, with 8 bases identical to TRBD2. The V gene's germline CDR1 is MNHEY and CDR2 SVGAGI. V shed 5 bases, J shed 0 bases, and the junction held 5 bases outside the gene matches. This CDR3 comprises 15 residues. In nucleotides, the CDR3 is TGTGCCAGCAGTATCTCACTAGCGGACCAAGAGACCCAGTACTTC. Translating it yields CASSISLADQETQYF.

This clonotype was picked up a small number of times. The chain is built from TRBV6-2 or TRBV6-3 and TRBJ2-7; possibly TRBD1 for D (6 bases). Trimming removed 7 bases from V and 3 bases from J, with 16 bases in between. Germline assignment: CDR1 MNHEY and CDR2 SVGEGT. The CDR3 extends over 14 amino acids. The CDR3 spells CASTSGHRNYEQYF. The DNA for the CDR3 is TGTGCCAGCACTTCGGGACATCGCAACTACGAGCAGTACTTC.

Sample share makes this clonotype medium-sized. The rearrangement uses TRBV15 and TRBJ2-5; D is possibly TRBD1 or TRBD2 (5 bases each). CDR1 and CDR2 from the germline V gene are LNHNV and YYDKDF (reference sequence). CDR3 length equals 13 residues. V lost 7 bases and J lost 7, with 16 bases in between. DNA for the CDR3: TGTGCCACCAACCGGGACCGAAGTGCGACCCAGTACTTC. It specifies CATNRDRSATQYF. Supplemented by reference TRBV15 and TRBJ2-5, the full variable domain reads DAMVIQNPRYQVTQFGKPVTLSCSQTLNHNVMYWYQQKSSQAPKLLFHYYDKDFNNEADTPDNFQSRRPNTSFCFLDIRSPGLGDTAMYLCATNRDRSATQYFGPGTRLLVL.

By share, this clonotype counts as medium-sized. The chain recombines TRBV19 with TRBJ1-5; TRBD1 matches at 9 bases. Germline CDR1 reads LNHDA; CDR2 reads SQIVND (reference sequence). This CDR3 has 15 residues. Trimming cost V 4 bases and J 6 bases; bases outside gene matches: 7. The CDR3 spells CASSTPGQGTQPQHF. The CDR3 DNA reads as TGTGCCAGTAGTACACCGGGACAGGGCACTCAGCCCCAGCATTTT.

This clonotype rates as medium-sized (0.01 to 0.1%). CDR3 amino acids: CASSLAFSGREAFF. The CDR3 nucleotides are TGTGCCAGCAGCTTAGCCTTTTCAGGGAGAGAAGCTTTCTTT. J is TRBJ1-1 and V is TRBV7-9; D is possibly TRBD1 (5 bases). V gave up 0 bases and J gave up 8 bases, with 13 bases separating them. Germline loops: CDR1 SEHNR, CDR2 FQNEAQ (reference sequence). The CDR3 spans 14 residues.

By sample share, this clonotype is medium-sized (0.01 to 0.1%). The V gene is TRBV7-9, the J gene TRBJ1-3; tentative D call: TRBD1 (6 bases). The CDR3 runs 14 residues. The germline V and J ends were trimmed by 6 bases and 8 bases, with 17 bases remaining between them. Germline V gives CDR1 SEHNR, CDR2 FQNEAQ (reference sequence). The CDR3 spells CASRIRTAGDTIYF. The CDR3 nucleotides are TGTGCCAGCAGAATTCGGACAGCCGGAGACACCATATATTTT.